These 25 T cell receptor beta chains came from one sample sequenced in a study of cytomegalovirus exposure and HLA in healthy donors. TCRdb keeps only in-frame clones here, not all; method: immunoSEQ multiplex PCR. This table has 130,000 to 150,000 clones, about nine tenths appearing once. Sequencing was done on a sample of PBMCs. Source of these receptors: a man aged 18 to 30 in good health and CMV-seronegative.

This clone has a single count. CDR3 loop: CASSFGGTGEEYF. The CDR3 DNA is TGTGCCAGCAGCTTTGGGGGGACAGGGGAGGAGTACTTC. V is TRBV7-2 and J is TRBJ2-7, with TRBD1 matching over 10 bases. The CDR3 has 13 amino acids. The V and J ends lost 3 bases and 11 bases, in that order; junction bases with no gene match: 7. The germline V gene encodes CDR1 SGHTA and CDR2 FQGNSA. The whole variable domain, filled in from reference TRBV7-2 and TRBJ2-7, reads GAGVSQSPSNKVTEKGKDVELRCDPISGHTALYWYRQSLGQGLEFLIYFQGNSAPDKSGLPSDRFSAERTGGSVSTLTIQRTQQEDSAVYLCASSFGGTGEEYFGPGTRLTVT.

This clone has only one observation. The chain has TRBV11-3 and TRBJ1-3; no clear D. CDR1 is SGHNT, CDR2 YENEEA, per germline. The CDR3 loop spans 13 amino acids. Trimming pared 5 bases from V and 2 bases from J, leaving 7 bases between. The CDR3 spells CASSPGAGNTIYF. The DNA for the CDR3 is TGTGCCAGCAGCCCGGGAGCTGGAAACACCATATATTTT.

The chain has TRBV5-8 and TRBJ2-7; tentatively, D is TRBD2 (7 bases). The CDR3 covers 14 residues. Germline loops: CDR1 SGHTS, CDR2 YDEGEE. V lost 5 bases, J lost 0 bases, and 12 bases lay in between. CDR3: CASRARGHSYEQYF. Written as DNA, the CDR3 is TGTGCCAGCAGGGCGCGGGGGCACTCCTACGAGCAGTACTTC.

The V call is TRBV7-8, the J call TRBJ2-1; 8 bases align to TRBD2. The germline V gene encodes CDR1 SGHVS and CDR2 FQNEAQ. CDR3 size: 15 residues. The V and J ends lost 5 bases and 0 bases, in that order; junction bases with no gene match: 3. The CDR3 sequence: CASSETSGSYNEQFF. In DNA form, the CDR3 reads TGTGCCAGCAGCGAAACTAGCGGCTCCTACAATGAGCAGTTCTTC.

V is TRBV10-3 and J is TRBJ2-5; D may be TRBD2 (6 bases). The length of the CDR3 is 15 residues. Germline V gene lookup returns CDR1 ENHRY and CDR2 SYGVKD. Trimming shortened V by 10 bases and J by 5 bases, and 23 bases separated the two germline ends. In nucleotides, the CDR3 is TGTGCCACGAACCGGGGGACCCTTATCGGGGAGACCCAGTACTTC. It encodes CATNRGTLIGETQYF.

This clone occurred once. This chain uses TRBV27 with TRBJ2-7, with 7 bases aligning to TRBD2. The CDR3 runs 15 residues. The germline V gene encodes CDR1 MNHEY and CDR2 SMNVEV (reference sequence). V trimming: 3 bases; J trimming: 0 bases; junction bases outside the gene matches: 5. The DNA for the CDR3 is TGTGCCAGCAGTTTCATAGCGGGCAGCTCCTACGAGCAGTACTTC. It encodes CASSFIAGSSYEQYF.

This rearrangement joins TRBV7-2 to TRBJ2-4; a weak D match, TRBD2 (6 bases). There are 15 residues in the CDR3. The V end was cut by 0 bases, the J end by 6 bases, with 12 bases between. Germline V CDR1 and CDR2: SGHTA, FQGNSA. CDR3 region: CASSLASGPGNIQYF. In DNA form, the CDR3 reads TGTGCCAGCAGCTTAGCTAGCGGACCGGGAAACATTCAGTACTTC.

CDR3 nucleotide sequence: TGTGCCAGCAGTGCTGACAGGGGGAACACTGAAGCTTTCTTT. Translation: CASSADRGNTEAFF. J is TRBJ1-1 and V is TRBV6-4, with 8 nucleotides matching TRBD1. Looked up from germline, CDR1 is MRHNA and CDR2 is SNTAGT. V shed 4 bases, J shed 1 base, and the junction held 2 bases outside the gene matches. The CDR3 sequence is 14 residues long.

The V gene is TRBV6-1, the J gene TRBJ2-5; TRBD1 aligns across 8 bases. CDR1 is MNHNS, CDR2 SASEGT, per germline. With 6 bases clipped from V and 5 bases from J, the junction kept 8 bases outside the gene matches. The CDR3 sequence is 14 residues long. CDR3 amino acids: CASRTDRVGETQYF. In DNA form, the CDR3 reads TGTGCCAGCAGGACGGACAGGGTAGGGGAGACCCAGTACTTC.

This clone was detected a few times. The chain has TRBV30 and TRBJ1-3, with TRBD1 as a possible D gene (6 bases). Germline CDR1 is GTSNPN and CDR2 is SVGIG (reference sequence). Trimming cost V 4 bases and J 0 bases, with 13 bases left between them. There are 15 residues in the CDR3. The CDR3 region is CAWTGTFFSGNTIYF. CDR3 bases: TGTGCCTGGACTGGGACATTCTTCTCTGGAAACACCATATATTTT.

The chain uses TRBV5-1 and TRBJ2-7; 10 positions match TRBD1. Per the germline V gene, CDR1 is SGHRS and CDR2 is YFSETQ. CDR3 size: 15 residues. The trim removed 3 bases at V and 5 bases at J, leaving 8 bases unmatched. This CDR3 reads CASSSGTGAGDEQYF. CDR3 in DNA: TGCGCCAGCAGCTCAGGGACAGGGGCTGGTGACGAGCAGTACTTC.

The chain joins TRBV19 to TRBJ2-7; 8 nucleotides match TRBD1. This CDR3 has 16 residues. V gave up 6 bases and J gave up 3 bases; unmatched junction bases: 13. CDR1 LNHDA and CDR2 SQIVND come from the germline V gene (reference sequence). CDR3 nucleotides: TGTGCCAGTAGCCCGTCCCAGGGGGCCCATATCTACGAGCAGTACTTC. The encoded protein is CASSPSQGAHIYEQYF. The variable domain in full, with the rest retrieved from reference TRBV19 and TRBJ2-7, is DGGITQSPKYLFRKEGQNVTLSCEQNLNHDAMYWYRQDPGQGLRLIYYSQIVNDFQKGDIAEGYSVSREKKESFPLTVTSAQKNPTAFYLCASSPSQGAHIYEQYFGPGTRLTVT.

This chain links TRBV5-6 with TRBJ2-2, with no clear D. Looked up from germline, CDR1 is SGHDT and CDR2 is YYEEEE. With 2 bases removed from V and 8 bases from J, the gap between germline ends came to 7 bases. This CDR3 contains 12 residues. CDR3: CASSLFRGELFF. The CDR3 DNA follows: TGTGCCAGCAGCTTATTCCGGGGGGAGCTGTTTTTT.

This clone showed up just a few times. Other DNA sequences in this specimen translate into the identical CDR3. This chain joins TRBV2 and TRBJ2-7; TRBD1 agrees at 7 bases. The CDR3 sequence is 12 residues long. V lost 4 bases and J lost 3; bases outside the gene matches: 0. Per germline, CDR1 SNHLY and CDR2 FYNNEI. The CDR3 DNA reads TGTGCCAGCAGTGGACAGGGCTACGAGCAGTACTTC. Its protein product is CASSGQGYEQYF.

The rearrangement uses TRBV28 and TRBJ2-7; TRBD1 agrees at 8 bases. CDR1 and CDR2 (germline): MDHEN, SYDVKM. The CDR3 spans 15 residues. After removal of 0 bases from V and 2 bases from J, the junction contained 3 bases not matched to a gene. In nucleotides, the CDR3 is TGTGCCAGCAGTTTATGGGCAGGGGGCACCTACGAGCAGTACTTC. Residues: CASSLWAGGTYEQYF.

The chain is built from TRBV4-3 and TRBJ2-1; D is perhaps TRBD1 (5 bases). The CDR3 loop spans 20 amino acids. V was pared by 3 bases and J by 0 bases, with 24 bases between. Germline assignment: CDR1 LGHNA and CDR2 YSLEER. DNA of the CDR3: TGCGCCAGCAGCCAGGGTTTCGGATTTCAGGGTTCCAACTCCTACAATGAGCAGTTCTTC. Residues: CASSQGFGFQGSNSYNEQFF.

The rearrangement joins TRBV19 to TRBJ1-6; no definite D call. Deletions cut 5 bases from V and 5 bases from J, with 10 bases between. The CDR3 is 14 amino acids. Germline-derived CDR1 and CDR2 are LNHDA and SQIVND (reference sequence). The chain's CDR3 is CASSLSQNNSPLHF. The CDR3 coding sequence is TGTGCCAGTAGTCTTTCGCAGAATAATTCACCCCTCCACTTT.

V and J are TRBV2 and TRBJ2-5; 10 nucleotides line up with TRBD2. Per the germline V gene, CDR1 is SNHLY and CDR2 is FYNNEI. Trimming cost V 6 bases and J 5 bases; bases outside gene matches: 9. CDR3 length equals 15 residues. The chain's CDR3 is CASRVSGGPWETQYF. Here the CDR3 DNA reads TGTGCCAGCAGAGTTAGCGGGGGGCCCTGGGAGACCCAGTACTTC.

This chain uses TRBV2 with TRBJ2-7, with 10 bases fitting TRBD2. Trimming cost V 5 bases and J 3 bases; bases outside gene matches: 4. Germline V gene lookup returns CDR1 SNHLY and CDR2 FYNNEI. The CDR3 spans 14 residues. This CDR3 reads CASSLGLADYEQYF. The CDR3 DNA reads as TGTGCCAGCAGTCTAGGACTAGCGGACTACGAGCAGTACTTC.

V gene TRBV7-8 combines with J gene TRBJ1-2; possibly TRBD1 for D (5 bases). Trimming left V 4 bases short and J 4 bases short, with 13 bases between. CDR3 length: 14 residues. Germline V gene sequence: CDR1 SGHVS, CDR2 FQNEAQ. Written as DNA, the CDR3 is TGTGCCAGCAGCTATGAAAAGGGGCTCTATGGCTACACCTTC. Translating it yields CASSYEKGLYGYTF.

CDR3 nucleotides: TGTGCCAGCAGCTGGGCAAGTACTAATGAAAAACTGTTTTTT. Residues: CASSWASTNEKLFF. V and J are TRBV5-6 and TRBJ1-4; D gene ambiguous. V was shortened by 3 bases and J by 2 bases, with 8 bases between the two germline ends. CDR3 length: 14 amino acids. CDR1 is SGHDT, CDR2 YYEEEE, per germline.

This clone is categorized as medium-sized. The chain has TRBV28 and TRBJ2-1; TRBD2 might be the D (6 bases). Germline values: CDR1 MDHEN, CDR2 SYDVKM. This CDR3 region has 16 residues. Trimming left V 7 bases short and J 1 base short, with 17 bases between. CDR3 region: CASMGRDSPSYNEQFF. CDR3 bases: TGTGCCAGCATGGGCAGGGACTCGCCGTCCTACAATGAGCAGTTCTTC.

The chain has TRBV7-9 and TRBJ1-3; 7 nucleotides match TRBD1. Germline V gives CDR1 SEHNR, CDR2 FQNEAQ (reference sequence). V shed 6 bases and J 0 bases; nucleotides not matched to a gene: 2. The CDR3 consists of 14 residues. The CDR3 DNA reads TGTGCCAGCAGAACAGGGGCCTCTGGAAACACCATATATTTT. Translated, it gives CASRTGASGNTIYF.

The rearrangement uses TRBV4-1 and TRBJ1-5, with TRBD1 as a possible D gene (5 bases). CDR3 size: 14 residues. V lost 3 bases and J 9 bases, leaving 15 bases between the germline ends. Germline CDR1 reads MGHRA; CDR2 reads YSYEKL. The CDR3 DNA sequence: TGCGCCAGCAGCCACTCCAGGGTTGAGAGGCCCCAGCATTTT. It translates to CASSHSRVERPQHF.

This CDR3 reads CASSLPFGVGATYEQYF. The DNA for the CDR3 is TGTGCCAGCAGCCTGCCCTTTGGGGTAGGGGCCACCTACGAGCAGTACTTC. This chain uses TRBV11-2 with TRBJ2-7; tentatively, D is TRBD1 (5 bases). The CDR3 extends over 17 amino acids. Trimming removed 5 bases at V and 2 bases at J, with 22 bases between. Per germline, CDR1 SGHAT and CDR2 FQNNGV.